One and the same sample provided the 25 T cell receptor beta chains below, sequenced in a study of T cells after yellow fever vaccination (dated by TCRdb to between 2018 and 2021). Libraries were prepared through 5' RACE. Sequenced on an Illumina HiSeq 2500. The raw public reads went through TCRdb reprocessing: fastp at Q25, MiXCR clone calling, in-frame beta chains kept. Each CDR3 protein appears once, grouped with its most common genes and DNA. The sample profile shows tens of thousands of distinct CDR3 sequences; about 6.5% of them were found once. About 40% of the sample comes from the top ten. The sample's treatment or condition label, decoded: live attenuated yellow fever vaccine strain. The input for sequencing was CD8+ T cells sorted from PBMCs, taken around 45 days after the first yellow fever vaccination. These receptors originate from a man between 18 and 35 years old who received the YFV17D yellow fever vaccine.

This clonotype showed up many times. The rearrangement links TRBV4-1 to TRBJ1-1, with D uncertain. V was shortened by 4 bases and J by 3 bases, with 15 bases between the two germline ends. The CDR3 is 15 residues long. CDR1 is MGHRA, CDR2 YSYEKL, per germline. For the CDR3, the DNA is TGCGCCAGCAGCCCCGAGACGGGAGTTTACACTGAAGCTTTCTTT. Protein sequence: CASSPETGVYTEAFF.

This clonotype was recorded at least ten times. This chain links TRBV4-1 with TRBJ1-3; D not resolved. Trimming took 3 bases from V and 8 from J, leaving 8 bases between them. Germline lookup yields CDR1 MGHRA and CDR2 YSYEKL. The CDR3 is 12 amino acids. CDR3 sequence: CASSQDLYTIYF. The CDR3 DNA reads TGCGCCAGCAGCCAGGACCTGTACACCATATATTTT.

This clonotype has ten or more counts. In nucleotides, the CDR3 is TGTGCCAGCAGCTTAGGGTCTTTGTACCAAGAGACCCAGTACTTC. Translated, it gives CASSLGSLYQETQYF. The chain is built from TRBV7-6 and TRBJ2-5; D gene ambiguous. The V and J ends lost 1 base and 0 bases respectively, with 9 bases between them. The CDR3 length is 15 residues. Germline V gives CDR1 SGHVS, CDR2 FNYEAQ.

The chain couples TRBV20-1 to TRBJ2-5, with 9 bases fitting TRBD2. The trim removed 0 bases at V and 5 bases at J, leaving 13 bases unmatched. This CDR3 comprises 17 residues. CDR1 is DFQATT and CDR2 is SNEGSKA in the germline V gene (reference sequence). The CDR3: CSARELTSGLSGETQYF. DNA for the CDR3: TGCAGTGCTAGAGAGCTGACTAGCGGTCTCTCGGGGGAGACCCAGTACTTC.

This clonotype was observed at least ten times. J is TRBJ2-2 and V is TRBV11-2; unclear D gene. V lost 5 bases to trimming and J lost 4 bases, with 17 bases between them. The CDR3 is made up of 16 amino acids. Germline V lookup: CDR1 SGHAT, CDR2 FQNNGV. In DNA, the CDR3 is TGTGCCAGCAGCCTCGTAAGAGACCCTGGCACCGGGGAGCTGTTTTTT. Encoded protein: CASSLVRDPGTGELFF.

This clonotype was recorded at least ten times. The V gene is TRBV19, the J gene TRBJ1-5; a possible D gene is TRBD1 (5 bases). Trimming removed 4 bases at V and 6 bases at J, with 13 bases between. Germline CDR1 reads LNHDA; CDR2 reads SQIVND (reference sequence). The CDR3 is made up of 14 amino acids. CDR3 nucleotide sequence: TGTGCCAGTAGTACGTACGAGGGGAGTCAGCCCCAGCATTTT. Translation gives CASSTYEGSQPQHF.

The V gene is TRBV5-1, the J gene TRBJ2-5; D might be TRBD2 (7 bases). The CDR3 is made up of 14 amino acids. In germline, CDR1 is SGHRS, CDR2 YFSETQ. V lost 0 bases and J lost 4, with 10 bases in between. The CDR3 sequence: CASSLGGGRETQYF. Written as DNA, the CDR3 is TGCGCCAGCAGCTTGGGGGGGGGCCGAGAGACCCAGTACTTC. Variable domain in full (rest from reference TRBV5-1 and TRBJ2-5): KAGVTQTPRYLIKTRGQQVTLSCSPISGHRSVSWYQQTPGQGLQFLFEYFSETQRNKGNFPGRFSGRQFSNSRSEMNVSTLELGDSALYLCASSLGGGRETQYFGPGTRLLVL.

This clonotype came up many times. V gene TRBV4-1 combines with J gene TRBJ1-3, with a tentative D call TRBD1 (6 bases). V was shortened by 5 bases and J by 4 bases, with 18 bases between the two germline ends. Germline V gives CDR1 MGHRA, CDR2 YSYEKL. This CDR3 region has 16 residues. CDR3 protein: CASSSQTGNRGNTIYF. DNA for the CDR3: TGCGCCAGCAGCTCGCAAACAGGGAACCGAGGAAACACCATATATTTT.

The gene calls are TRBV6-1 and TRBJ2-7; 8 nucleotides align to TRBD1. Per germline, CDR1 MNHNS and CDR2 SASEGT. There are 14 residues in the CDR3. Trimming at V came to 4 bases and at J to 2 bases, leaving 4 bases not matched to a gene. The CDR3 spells CASSAGQAAYEQYF. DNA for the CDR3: TGTGCCAGCAGTGCGGGACAGGCCGCCTACGAGCAGTACTTC.

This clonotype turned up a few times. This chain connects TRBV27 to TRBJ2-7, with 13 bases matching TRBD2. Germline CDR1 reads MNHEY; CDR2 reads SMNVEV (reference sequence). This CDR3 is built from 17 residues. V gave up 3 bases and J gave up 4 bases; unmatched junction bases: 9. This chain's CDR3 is CASSLPRLAGGAYEQYF. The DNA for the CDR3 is TGTGCCAGCAGTTTGCCCAGACTAGCGGGGGGAGCGTACGAGCAGTACTTC.

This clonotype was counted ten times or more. CDR3 sequence: CSARDRATYEQYF. DNA for the CDR3: TGCAGTGCTAGAGATCGGGCAACCTACGAGCAGTACTTC. This chain uses TRBV20-1 with TRBJ2-7; D is unclear. The germline gives CDR1 DFQATT, CDR2 SNEGSKA (reference sequence). V was shortened by 0 bases and J by 2 bases, with 8 bases between the two germline ends. The CDR3 is made up of 13 amino acids.

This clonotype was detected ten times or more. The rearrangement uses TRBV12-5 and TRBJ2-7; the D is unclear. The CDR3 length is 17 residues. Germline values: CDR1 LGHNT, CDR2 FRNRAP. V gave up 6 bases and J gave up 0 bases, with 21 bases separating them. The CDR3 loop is CASGRLPRPESSYEQYF. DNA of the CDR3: TGTGCTAGTGGCCGCCTCCCGAGGCCCGAGAGCTCCTACGAGCAGTACTTC.

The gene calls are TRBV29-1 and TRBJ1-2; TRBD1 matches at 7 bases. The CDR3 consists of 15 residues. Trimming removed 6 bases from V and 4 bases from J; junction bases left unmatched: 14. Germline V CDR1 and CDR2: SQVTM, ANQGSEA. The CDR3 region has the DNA TGCAGCGTCGTGGCCCGCCAGGGGGGAATCTATGGCTACACCTTC. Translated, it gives CSVVARQGGIYGYTF.

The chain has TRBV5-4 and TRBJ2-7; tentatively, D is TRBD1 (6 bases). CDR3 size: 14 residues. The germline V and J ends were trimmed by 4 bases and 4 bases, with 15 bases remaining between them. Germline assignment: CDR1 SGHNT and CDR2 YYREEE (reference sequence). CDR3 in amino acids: CASSPLGRGYEQYF. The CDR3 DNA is TGTGCCAGCAGCCCCCTGGGCAGGGGTTACGAGCAGTACTTC.

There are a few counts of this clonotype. DNA of the CDR3: TGCGCCAGCAGCTCGGCCAGGGCCGGAGAGACCCAGTACTTC. Protein sequence: CASSSARAGETQYF. The V gene is TRBV5-1, the J gene TRBJ2-5, with a weak D call TRBD1 (5 bases). The CDR3 contains 14 residues. Trimming stripped 3 bases from V and 4 bases from J, with 13 bases between. CDR1 is SGHRS and CDR2 is YFSETQ in the germline V gene. The variable domain in full, completed from reference TRBV5-1 and TRBJ2-5, reads KAGVTQTPRYLIKTRGQQVTLSCSPISGHRSVSWYQQTPGQGLQFLFEYFSETQRNKGNFPGRFSGRQFSNSRSEMNVSTLELGDSALYLCASSSARAGETQYFGPGTRLLVL.

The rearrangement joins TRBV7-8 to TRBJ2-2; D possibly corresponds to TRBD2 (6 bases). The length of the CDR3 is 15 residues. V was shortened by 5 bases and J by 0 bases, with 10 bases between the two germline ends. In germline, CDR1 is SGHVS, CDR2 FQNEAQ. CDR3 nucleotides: TGTGCCAGCAGCCATGGACTACCGAACACCGGGGAGCTGTTTTTT. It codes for CASSHGLPNTGELFF.

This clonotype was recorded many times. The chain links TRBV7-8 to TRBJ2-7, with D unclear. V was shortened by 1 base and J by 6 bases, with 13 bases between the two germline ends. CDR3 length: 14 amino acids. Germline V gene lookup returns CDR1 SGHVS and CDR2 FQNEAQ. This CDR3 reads CASSLVSFAGEQYF. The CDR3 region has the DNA TGTGCCAGCAGCTTAGTGTCGTTCGCAGGCGAGCAGTACTTC. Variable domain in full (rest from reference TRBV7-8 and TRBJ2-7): GAGVSQSPRYKVAKRGQDVALRCDPISGHVSLFWYQQALGQGPEFLTYFQNEAQLDKSGLPSDRFFAERPEGSVSTLKIQRTQQEDSAVYLCASSLVSFAGEQYFGPGTRLTVT.

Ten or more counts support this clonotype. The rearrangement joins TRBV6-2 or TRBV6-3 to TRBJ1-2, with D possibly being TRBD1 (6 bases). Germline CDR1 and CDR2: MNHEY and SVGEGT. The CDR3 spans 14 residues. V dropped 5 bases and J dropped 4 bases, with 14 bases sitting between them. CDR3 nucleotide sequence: TGTGCCAGCAGTACCCCCGGACAGAGCTATGGCTACACCTTC. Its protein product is CASSTPGQSYGYTF.

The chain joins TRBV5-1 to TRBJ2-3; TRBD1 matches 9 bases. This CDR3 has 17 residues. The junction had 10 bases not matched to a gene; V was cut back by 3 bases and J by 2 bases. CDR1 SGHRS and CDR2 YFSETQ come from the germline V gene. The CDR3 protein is CASSSSGTGPITDTQYF. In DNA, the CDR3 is TGCGCCAGCAGCTCTTCCGGGACAGGGCCGATCACAGATACGCAGTATTTT.

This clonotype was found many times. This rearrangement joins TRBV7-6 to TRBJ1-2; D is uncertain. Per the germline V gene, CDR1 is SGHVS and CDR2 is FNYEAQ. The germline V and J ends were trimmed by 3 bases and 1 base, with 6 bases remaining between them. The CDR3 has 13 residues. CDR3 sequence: CASSLDGNYGYTF. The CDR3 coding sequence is TGTGCCAGCAGCTTGGACGGTAACTATGGCTACACCTTC.

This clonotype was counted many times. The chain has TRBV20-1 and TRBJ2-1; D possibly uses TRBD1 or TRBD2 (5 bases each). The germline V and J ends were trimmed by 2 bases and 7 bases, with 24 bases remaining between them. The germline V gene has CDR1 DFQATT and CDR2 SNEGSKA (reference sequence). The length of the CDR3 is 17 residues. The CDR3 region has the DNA TGCAGTGCTAGATATGGGGGTGGTTACCTAAACTATAATGAGCAGTTCTTC. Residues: CSARYGGGYLNYNEQFF.

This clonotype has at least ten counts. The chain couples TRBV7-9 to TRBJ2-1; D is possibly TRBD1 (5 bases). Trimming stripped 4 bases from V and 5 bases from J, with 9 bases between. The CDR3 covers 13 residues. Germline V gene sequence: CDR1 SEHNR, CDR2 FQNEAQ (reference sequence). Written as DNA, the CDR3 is TGTGCCAGCAGCTCGACAGAGGACAATGAGCAGTTCTTC. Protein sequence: CASSSTEDNEQFF.

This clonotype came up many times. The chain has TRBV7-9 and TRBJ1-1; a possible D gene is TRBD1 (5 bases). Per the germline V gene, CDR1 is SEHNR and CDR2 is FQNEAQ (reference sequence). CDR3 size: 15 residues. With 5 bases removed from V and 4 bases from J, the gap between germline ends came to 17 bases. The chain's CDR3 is CASSPPGIGATEAFF. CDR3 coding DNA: TGTGCCAGCAGCCCCCCAGGGATAGGGGCCACTGAAGCTTTCTTT. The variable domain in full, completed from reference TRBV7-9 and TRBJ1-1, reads DTGVSQNPRHKITKRGQNVTFRCDPISEHNRLYWYRQTLGQGPEFLTYFQNEAQLEKSRLLSDRFSAERPKGSFSTLEIQRTEQGDSAMYLCASSPPGIGATEAFFGQGTRLTVV.

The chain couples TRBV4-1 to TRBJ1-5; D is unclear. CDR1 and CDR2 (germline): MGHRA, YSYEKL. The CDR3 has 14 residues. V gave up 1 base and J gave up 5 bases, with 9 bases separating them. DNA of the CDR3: TGCGCCAGCAGCCAAGCAGTTGCGGATCAGCCCCAGCATTTT. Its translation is CASSQAVADQPQHF.

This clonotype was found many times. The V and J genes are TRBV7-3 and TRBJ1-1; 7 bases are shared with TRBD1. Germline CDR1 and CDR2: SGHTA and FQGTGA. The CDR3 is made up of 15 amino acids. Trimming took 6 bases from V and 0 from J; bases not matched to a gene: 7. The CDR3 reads CASRRTGAMNTEAFF. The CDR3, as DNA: TGTGCCAGCAGAAGGACAGGAGCTATGAACACTGAAGCTTTCTTT.